This T cell receptor (beta chain) is drawn from a study of cytomegalovirus exposure and HLA in healthy donors. Study results and caveats: The study put 150 or so TCR beta chains on its list as cytomegalovirus-associated.

While the first cohort had around 700 subjects, the donors belonged to the separate validation cohort of 100 to 150 subjects. The V end was cut by 5 bases, the J end by 4 bases, with 8 bases between. The germline gives CDR1 MNHEY, CDR2 SVGAGI. The CDR3 covers 12 residues. Sequenced by immunoSEQ multiplex PCR; TCRdb stores in-frame clones only, minus some. The sample lists 65,000 to 90,000 clones, around nine tenths occurring once. Concerning this clone itself: Its specificity is not known.

The specimen was PBMCs. The rearrangement joins TRBV6-5 to TRBJ1-1; D may be TRBD1 (5 bases). This receptor was identified in a woman younger than 35 in good health and CMV-seropositive. CDR3 nucleotide sequence: TGTGCCAGCAGTCAGGGCCTCACTGAAGCTTTCTTT. Amino acid sequence: CASSQGLTEAFF.